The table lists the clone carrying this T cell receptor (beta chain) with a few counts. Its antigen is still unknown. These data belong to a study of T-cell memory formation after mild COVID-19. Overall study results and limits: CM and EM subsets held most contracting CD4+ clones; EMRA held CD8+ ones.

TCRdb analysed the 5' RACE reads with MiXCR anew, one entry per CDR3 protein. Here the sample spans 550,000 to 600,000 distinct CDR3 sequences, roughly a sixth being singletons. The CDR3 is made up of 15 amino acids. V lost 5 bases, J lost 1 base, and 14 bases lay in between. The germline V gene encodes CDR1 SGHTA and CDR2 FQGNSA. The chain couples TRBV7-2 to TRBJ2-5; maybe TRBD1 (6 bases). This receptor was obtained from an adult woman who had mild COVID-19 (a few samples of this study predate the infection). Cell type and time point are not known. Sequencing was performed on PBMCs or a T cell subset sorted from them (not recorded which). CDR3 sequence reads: CASSTPRGPQETQYF. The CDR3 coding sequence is TGTGCCAGCAGCACACCCAGGGGTCCCCAAGAGACCCAGTACTTC.